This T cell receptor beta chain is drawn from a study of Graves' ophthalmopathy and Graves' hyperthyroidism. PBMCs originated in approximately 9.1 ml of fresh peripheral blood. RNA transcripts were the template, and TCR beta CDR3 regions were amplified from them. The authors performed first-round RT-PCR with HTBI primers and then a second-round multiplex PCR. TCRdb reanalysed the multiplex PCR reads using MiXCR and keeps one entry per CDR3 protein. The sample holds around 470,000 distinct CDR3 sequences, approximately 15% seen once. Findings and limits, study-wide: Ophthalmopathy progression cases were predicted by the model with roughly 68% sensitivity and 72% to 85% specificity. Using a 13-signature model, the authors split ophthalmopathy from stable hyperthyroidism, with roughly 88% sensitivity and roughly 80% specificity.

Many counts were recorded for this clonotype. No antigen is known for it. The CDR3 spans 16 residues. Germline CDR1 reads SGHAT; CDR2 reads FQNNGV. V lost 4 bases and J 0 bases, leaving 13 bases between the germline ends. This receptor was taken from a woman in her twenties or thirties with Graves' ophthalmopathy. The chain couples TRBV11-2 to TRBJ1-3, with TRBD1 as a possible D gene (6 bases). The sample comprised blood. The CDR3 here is CASSWGTLSSGNTIYF. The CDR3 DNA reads TGTGCCAGCAGCTGGGGGACACTCAGCTCTGGAAACACCATATATTTT.